This T cell receptor beta chain was found in a study of blood T cell repertoires in COVID-19. Study-wide background: T cells, B-cell-depleted T cells, or PBMCs provided the cDNA or gDNA that served as material.

The CDR3 is 13 residues long. The V end was cut by 6 bases, the J end by 8 bases, with 16 bases between. The germline gives CDR1 SEHNR, CDR2 FQNEAQ (reference sequence). With regard to this clone: A read error is possible here, since a much larger clone lies one base away.

Measured with immunoSEQ multiplex PCR; TCRdb has only the in-frame clones, and not every one. The table includes 200,000 to 250,000 clones, approximately 86% detected once. Sequencing was performed on peripheral blood. This TCR was recovered from a woman in her twenties or thirties who had recovered from COVID-19. The chain has TRBV7-9 and TRBJ1-2; D may be TRBD1 (6 bases). The CDR3 loop is CASRRDKGDGYTF. DNA for the CDR3: TGTGCCAGCAGAAGAGACAAGGGGGACGGCTACACCTTC.